This TCR beta chain appears in the sequencing data of a study of T cell repertoires in ileal Crohn's disease. Overall study context: Median disease duration was roughly 8.4 years; 35% smoked at surgery. Study-wide findings and caveats: Every patient over 26.8% clonality showed endoscopic recurrence. Clonal expansions were more frequent in active smokers than non-smokers at surgery.

As to this clone: Its specificity is unknown.

Documented time point: proximal margin of the surgical specimen (macroscopically non-inflamed). Method: immunoSEQ multiplex PCR; TCRdb's copy keeps in-frame clones and lacks some. This table has about 4,800 clones, roughly 84% appearing once. The clonotype originates from an adult with Crohn's disease. The source material was ileal tissue.

The CDR3 nucleotides are TGTGCCAGTAGTATCCCTCAGGGTCCCCAGCATTTT. Encoded protein: CASSIPQGPQHF. The chain recombines TRBV19 with TRBJ1-5, with a weak D call TRBD1 (5 bases). The V end lost 3 bases, the J end lost 10 bases, and 10 bases lay between the germline ends. Germline CDR1 and CDR2: LNHDA and SQIVND (reference sequence). The CDR3 contains 12 residues.